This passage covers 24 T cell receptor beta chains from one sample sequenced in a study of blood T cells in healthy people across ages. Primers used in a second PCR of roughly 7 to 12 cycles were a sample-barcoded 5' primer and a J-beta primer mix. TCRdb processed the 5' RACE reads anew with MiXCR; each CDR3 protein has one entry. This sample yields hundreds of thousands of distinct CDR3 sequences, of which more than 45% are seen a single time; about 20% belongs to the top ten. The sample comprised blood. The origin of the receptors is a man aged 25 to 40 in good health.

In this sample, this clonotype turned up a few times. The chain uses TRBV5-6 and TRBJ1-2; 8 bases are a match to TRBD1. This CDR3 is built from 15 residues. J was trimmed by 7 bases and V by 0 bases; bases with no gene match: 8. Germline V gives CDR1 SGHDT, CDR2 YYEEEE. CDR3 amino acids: CASSLAGDRRSGYTF. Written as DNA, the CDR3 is TGTGCCAGCAGCTTGGCAGGGGACAGGAGAAGTGGCTACACCTTC.

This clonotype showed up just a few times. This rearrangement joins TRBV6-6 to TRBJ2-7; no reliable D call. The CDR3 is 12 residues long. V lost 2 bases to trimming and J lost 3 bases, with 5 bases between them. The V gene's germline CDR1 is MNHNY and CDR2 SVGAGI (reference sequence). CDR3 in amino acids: CASSYGYYEQYF. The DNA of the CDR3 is TGTGCCAGCAGTTACGGCTACTACGAGCAGTACTTC.

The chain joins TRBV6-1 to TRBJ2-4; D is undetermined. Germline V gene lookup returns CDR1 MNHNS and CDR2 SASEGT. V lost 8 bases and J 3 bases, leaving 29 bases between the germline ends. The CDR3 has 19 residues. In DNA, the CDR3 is TGTGCCAGCTCGGGTTTGCAGCCTGACTCGGCTAAAGTCAAAAACATTCAGTACTTC. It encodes CASSGLQPDSAKVKNIQYF.

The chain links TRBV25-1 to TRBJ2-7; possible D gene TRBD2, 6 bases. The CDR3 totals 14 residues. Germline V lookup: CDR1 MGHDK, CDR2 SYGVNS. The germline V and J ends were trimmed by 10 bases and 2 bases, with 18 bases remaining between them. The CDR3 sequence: CATSRGSGPYEQYF. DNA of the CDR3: TGTGCCACCTCGCGGGGTAGCGGTCCCTACGAGCAGTACTTC.

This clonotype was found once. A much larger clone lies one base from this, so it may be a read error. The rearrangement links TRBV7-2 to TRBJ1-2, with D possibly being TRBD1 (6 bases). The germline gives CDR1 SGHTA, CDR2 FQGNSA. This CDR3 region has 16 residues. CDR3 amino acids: CASSFKGGGPIYDYTF. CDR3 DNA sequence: TGTGCCAGCAGCTTCAAGGGTGGGGGGCCCATCTATGACTACACCTTC.

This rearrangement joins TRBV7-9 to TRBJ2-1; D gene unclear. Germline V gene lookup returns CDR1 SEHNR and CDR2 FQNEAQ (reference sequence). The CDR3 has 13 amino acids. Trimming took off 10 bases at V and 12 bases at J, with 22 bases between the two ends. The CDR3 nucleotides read TGTGCCATATCGATCGGACCCGCAGATGGGCAGTTCTTC. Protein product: CAISIGPADGQFF.

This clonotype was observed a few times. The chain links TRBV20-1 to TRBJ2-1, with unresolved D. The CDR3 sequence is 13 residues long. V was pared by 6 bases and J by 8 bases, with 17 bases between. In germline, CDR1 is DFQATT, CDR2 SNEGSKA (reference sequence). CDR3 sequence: CSAQPSLRDEQFF. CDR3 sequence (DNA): TGCAGTGCCCAACCTTCTCTAAGGGATGAGCAGTTCTTC.

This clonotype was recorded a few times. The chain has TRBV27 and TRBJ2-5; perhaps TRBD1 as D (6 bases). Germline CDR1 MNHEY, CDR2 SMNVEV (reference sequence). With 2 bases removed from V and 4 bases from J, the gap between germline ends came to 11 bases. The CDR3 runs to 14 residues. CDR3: CASSLGGRGETQYF. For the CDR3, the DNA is TGTGCCAGCAGTTTAGGCGGCAGGGGAGAGACCCAGTACTTC.

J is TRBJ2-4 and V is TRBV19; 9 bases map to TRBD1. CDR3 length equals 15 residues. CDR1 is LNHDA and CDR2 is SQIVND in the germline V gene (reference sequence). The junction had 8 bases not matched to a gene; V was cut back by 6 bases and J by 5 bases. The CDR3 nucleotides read TGTGCCAGTAGAGACAGGGGGAAGGCCGAAAACATTCAGTACTTC. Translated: CASRDRGKAENIQYF.

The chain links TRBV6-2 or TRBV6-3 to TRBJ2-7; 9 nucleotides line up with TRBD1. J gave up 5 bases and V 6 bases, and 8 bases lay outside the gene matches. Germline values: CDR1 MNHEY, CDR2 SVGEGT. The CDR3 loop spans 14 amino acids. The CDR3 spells CASRAQGATHEQYF. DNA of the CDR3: TGTGCCAGCAGAGCACAGGGGGCTACCCACGAGCAGTACTTC.

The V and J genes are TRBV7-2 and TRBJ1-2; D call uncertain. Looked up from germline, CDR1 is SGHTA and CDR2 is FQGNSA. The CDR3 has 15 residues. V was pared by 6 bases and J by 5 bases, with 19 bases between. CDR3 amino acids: CASSRGFGLGYGYTF. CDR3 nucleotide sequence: TGTGCCAGCAGTAGAGGGTTCGGTTTGGGATATGGCTACACCTTC.

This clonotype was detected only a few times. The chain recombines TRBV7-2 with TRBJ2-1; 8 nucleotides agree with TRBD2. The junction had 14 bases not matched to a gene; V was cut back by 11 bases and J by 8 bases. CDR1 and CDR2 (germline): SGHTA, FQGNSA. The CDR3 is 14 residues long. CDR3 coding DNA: TGTGCCCAAGCCGACCGATCGGGGGGGGATGAGCAGTTCTTC. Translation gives CAQADRSGGDEQFF.

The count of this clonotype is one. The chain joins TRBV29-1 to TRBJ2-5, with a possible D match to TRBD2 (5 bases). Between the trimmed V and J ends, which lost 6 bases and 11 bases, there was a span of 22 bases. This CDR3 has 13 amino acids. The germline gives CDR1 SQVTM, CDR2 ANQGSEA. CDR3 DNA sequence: TGCAGCGTCGAGCGGTCCGGACTCTATGAGCAGTACTTC. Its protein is CSVERSGLYEQYF.

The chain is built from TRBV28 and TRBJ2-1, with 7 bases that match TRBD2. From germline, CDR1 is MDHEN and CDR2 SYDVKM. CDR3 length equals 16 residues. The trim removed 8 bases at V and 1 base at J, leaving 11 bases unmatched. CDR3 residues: CASRLRAGSSYNEQFF. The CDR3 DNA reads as TGTGCCAGCCGACTCAGAGCGGGGAGTTCCTACAATGAGCAGTTCTTC.

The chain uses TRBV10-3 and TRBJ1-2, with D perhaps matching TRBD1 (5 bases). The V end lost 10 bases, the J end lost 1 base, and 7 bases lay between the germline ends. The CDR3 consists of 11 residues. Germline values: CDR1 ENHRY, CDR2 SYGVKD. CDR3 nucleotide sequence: TGTGCCACGGGGGATAACTATGGCTACACCTTC. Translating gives CATGDNYGYTF.

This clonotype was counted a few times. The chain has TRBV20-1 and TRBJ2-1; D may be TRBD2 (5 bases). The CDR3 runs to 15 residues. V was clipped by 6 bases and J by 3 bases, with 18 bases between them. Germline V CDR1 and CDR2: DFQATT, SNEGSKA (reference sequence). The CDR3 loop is CSATRAAGHYNEQFF. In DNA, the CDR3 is TGCAGTGCCACGCGGGCCGCGGGTCACTACAATGAGCAGTTCTTC.

The CDR3 is CASSLRLGETQYF. For the CDR3, the DNA is TGCGCCAGCAGCCTTAGATTGGGGGAGACCCAGTACTTC. The rearrangement links TRBV4-3 to TRBJ2-5; D unresolved. Germline lookup yields CDR1 LGHNA and CDR2 YSLEER. Trimming stripped 4 bases from V and 5 bases from J, with 11 bases between. The CDR3 contains 13 residues.

The chain's CDR3 is CSVVVGATEAFF. The CDR3 DNA reads TGCAGCGTTGTAGTGGGAGCGACTGAAGCTTTCTTT. The chain carries TRBV29-1 and TRBJ1-1; D not certain. Trimming removed 4 bases at V and 5 bases at J, with 11 bases between. Looked up from germline, CDR1 is SQVTM and CDR2 is ANQGSEA. This CDR3 is 12 amino acids long.

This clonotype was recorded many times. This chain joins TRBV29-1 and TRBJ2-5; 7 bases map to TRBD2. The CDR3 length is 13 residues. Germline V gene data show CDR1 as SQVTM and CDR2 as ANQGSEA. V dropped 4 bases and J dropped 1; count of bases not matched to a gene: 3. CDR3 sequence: CSVGSGVQETQYF. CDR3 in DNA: TGCAGCGTTGGAAGCGGGGTCCAAGAGACCCAGTACTTC.

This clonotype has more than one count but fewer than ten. The CDR3 here is CASSLGPTTYNEQFF. In nucleotides, the CDR3 is TGTGCCAGCAGCTTAGGTCCTACCACCTACAATGAGCAGTTCTTC. The chain uses TRBV11-1 and TRBJ2-1; D remains unclear. CDR1 is SGHAT, CDR2 FQDESV, per germline (reference sequence). CDR3 length: 15 residues. V gave up 1 base and J gave up 2 bases, with 9 bases separating them.

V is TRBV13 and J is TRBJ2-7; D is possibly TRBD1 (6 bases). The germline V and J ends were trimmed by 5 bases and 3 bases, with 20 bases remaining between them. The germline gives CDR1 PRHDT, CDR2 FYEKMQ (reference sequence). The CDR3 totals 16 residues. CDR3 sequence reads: CASSATEPGQFYEQYF. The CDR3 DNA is TGTGCCAGCAGCGCAACGGAACCGGGACAATTCTACGAGCAGTACTTC.

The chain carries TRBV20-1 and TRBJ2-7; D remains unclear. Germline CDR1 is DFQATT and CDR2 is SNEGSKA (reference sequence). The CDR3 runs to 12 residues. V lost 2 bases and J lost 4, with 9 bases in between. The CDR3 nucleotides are TGCAGTGCTAGAAGCAGGCCTTACGAGCAGTACTTC. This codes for CSARSRPYEQYF.

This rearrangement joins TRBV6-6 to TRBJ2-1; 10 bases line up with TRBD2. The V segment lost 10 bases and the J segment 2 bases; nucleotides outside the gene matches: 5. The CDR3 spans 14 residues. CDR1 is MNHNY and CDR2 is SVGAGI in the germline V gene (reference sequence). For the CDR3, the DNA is TGTGCCACCCTAGCGGGAGTCGCCTACAATGAGCAGTTCTTC. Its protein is CATLAGVAYNEQFF.

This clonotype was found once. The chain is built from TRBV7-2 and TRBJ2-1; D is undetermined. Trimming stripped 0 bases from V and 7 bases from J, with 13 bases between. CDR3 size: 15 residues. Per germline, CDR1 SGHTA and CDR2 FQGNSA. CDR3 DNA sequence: TGTGCCAGCAGCTTAGCAGACCCAAGGAGTAATGAGCAGTTCTTC. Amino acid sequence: CASSLADPRSNEQFF.